These T cell receptor beta chains were read from a single sample in a study of T cells in narcolepsy. The repertoire was sequenced with immunoSEQ multiplex PCR; TCRdb's copy has only in-frame clones and lacks some. In the table there are some 37,000 clones, approximately 85% of which are singletons. Sequenced material: CD45RA- memory CD4+ T cells from PBMCs. These receptors were obtained from a human donor with narcolepsy. The CDR3 runs from the conserved cysteine through the conserved F or W. The D gene is left open where the match is weak. Clone size is shown for a subset of rows, as once, few, many or a class of expanded clone.

size	V	D	J	DNA	CDR3
-	TRBV30	TRBD1	TRBJ1-6	TGTGCCTGGAGTCGGGACAGCTTAAATTCACCCCTCCACTTT	CAWSRDSLNSPLHF
-	TRBV4-3	-	TRBJ2-2	TGCGCCAGCAGCCCCCAGCAGCGCACCGGGGAGCTGTTTTTT	CASSPQQRTGELFF
-	TRBV23-1	-	TRBJ2-3	TGCGCCAGCAGTCAACTGGGCCGACAGGGCACAGATACGCAGTATTTT	CASSQLGRQGTDTQYF
once	TRBV10-1	TRBD1	TRBJ1-2	TGCGCCAAGTTCGACAGGGGGCGCTTCTATGGCTACACCTTC	CAKFDRGRFYGYTF
few	TRBV19	-	TRBJ2-3	TGTGCCAGTAGTCCCAGACGGGGAACAGATACGCAGTATTTT	CASSPRRGTDTQYF
-	TRBV28	-	TRBJ2-3	TGTGCCAGCAGTTCACAGGGTGGGGGGACAGATACGCAGTATTTT	CASSSQGGGTDTQYF
once	TRBV7-2	TRBD1	TRBJ2-7	TGTGCCAGCAGCTTAGGGGACAGGGGACGCGGTTACGAGCAGTACTTC	CASSLGDRGRGYEQYF
-	TRBV7-2	-	TRBJ2-5	TGTGCCAGCAGCTTAGCACGACAGGAGACCCAGTACTTC	CASSLARQETQYF
medium-sized	TRBV19	-	TRBJ2-5	TGTGCCAGTAGTATCCAGGACGGTCCACGAGAGACCCAGTACTTC	CASSIQDGPRETQYF
-	TRBV29-1	TRBD1	TRBJ2-1	TGCAGCGTTGGCCCCGCGACAGGGTATGAGCAGTTCTTC	CSVGPATGYEQFF
-	TRBV27	-	TRBJ2-7	TGTGCCAGCAGTTCTAGGGATCCTCCCTCCTACGAGCAGTACTTC	CASSSRDPPSYEQYF
-	TRBV14	-	TRBJ1-6	TGTGCCAGCAGCCACCAGGGGCTGTATAATTCACCCCTCCACTTT	CASSHQGLYNSPLHF
-	TRBV9	TRBD1	TRBJ2-6	TGTGCCAGCAGCGATAATGACAGGGGCGCGCACGGGGCCAACGTCCTGACTTTC	CASSDNDRGAHGANVLTF
-	TRBV13	-	TRBJ2-7	TGTGCCAGCACCTTAGACCAACAGGGCACCTACGAGCAGTACTTC	CASTLDQQGTYEQYF
few	TRBV7-2	-	TRBJ1-6	TGTGCCAGCAGCTTATATCCTAATAATTCACCCCTCCACTTT	CASSLYPNNSPLHF
-	TRBV6-1	TRBD1	TRBJ1-2	TGTGCCAGCAGAGGGACAGGGACAGCTAACTATGGCTACACCTTC	CASRGTGTANYGYTF
few	TRBV7-2	-	TRBJ1-6	TGTGCCAGCAGCCCGGGACATCGGGAGGCCCTCCACTTT	CASSPGHREALHF
-	TRBV14	TRBD1	TRBJ1-6	TGTGCCAGCAGCCAACGACAGGGAACGGGTAATTCACCCCTCCACTTT	CASSQRQGTGNSPLHF
-	TRBV23-1	TRBD1	TRBJ2-7	TGCGCCAGCAGTCAATTCTCAGGGGGCAACGAGCAGTACTTC	CASSQFSGGNEQYF
-	TRBV7-2	-	TRBJ1-1	TGTGCCAGCACCCTGAAGGGGAACACTGAAGCTTTCTTT	CASTLKGNTEAFF
few	TRBV5-1	-	TRBJ2-5	TGCGCCAGCAGCTTGGGGACAAGAGGAGGGGAGGAGACCCAGTACTTC	CASSLGTRGGEETQYF
-	TRBV19	TRBD1	TRBJ2-5	TGTGCCAGTAGTATAAGGGGGCCGGTGGAGACCCAGTACTTC	CASSIRGPVETQYF
-	TRBV6-1	TRBD2	TRBJ2-1	TGTGCCAGCAGGACACTAGCGGGAGGCAACAATGAGCAGTTCTTC	CASRTLAGGNNEQFF
-	TRBV9	-	TRBJ2-3	TGTGCCAGCAGCGTAGTCGGTACAGATACGCAGTATTTT	CASSVVGTDTQYF
-	TRBV2	-	TRBJ1-1	TGTGCCAGCAGTGAAGCCCCGAGGGCTTTCTTT	CASSEAPRAFF
-	TRBV6-6	TRBD1	TRBJ1-1	TGTGCCGGCAGGCCGACAGGGTCAACTGAAGCTTTCTTT	CAGRPTGSTEAFF
-	TRBV5-4	-	TRBJ1-1	TGTGCCAGCAGCGGGGGCGGACAGATGAACACTGAAGCTTTCTTT	CASSGGGQMNTEAFF
-	TRBV30	-	TRBJ1-1	TGTGCCTGGGACAGATACACTGAAGCTTTCTTT	CAWDRYTEAFF
-	TRBV27	-	TRBJ1-2	TGTGCCAGCAGTTTAGATGGCGGCTATGGCTACACCTTC	CASSLDGGYGYTF
-	TRBV6-6	-	TRBJ2-5	TGTGCCAGCAGTTTAGTAGGGAAAGAGACCCAGTACTTC	CASSLVGKETQYF
-	TRBV7-9	-	TRBJ1-1	TGTGCCAGCAGCTTACCGGGGGTCCGGACTGAAGCTTTCTTT	CASSLPGVRTEAFF
-	TRBV7-2	-	TRBJ2-7	TGTGCCAGCAGCCCCGGGTCTGTGAGGTACGAGCAGTACTTC	CASSPGSVRYEQYF
few	TRBV9	TRBD1	TRBJ1-1	TGTGCCAGCAGCGTAGCGACAGGGACTGCTGAAGCTTTCTTT	CASSVATGTAEAFF
few	TRBV5-4	TRBD2	TRBJ2-1	TGTGCCAGCACCGCGGGGGGGCCCAAGTACAATGAGCAGTTCTTC	CASTAGGPKYNEQFF
-	TRBV5-1	-	TRBJ1-2	TGCGCCAGCAGCTTGGCCGACACGGCCCAGGATGGCTACACCTTC	CASSLADTAQDGYTF
few	TRBV5-1	-	TRBJ1-6	TGCGCCAGCAGTCCTCGACAGGCCAACTCACCCCTCCACTTT	CASSPRQANSPLHF
-	TRBV9	TRBD1	TRBJ1-2	TGTGCCAGCAGCAAGCAGACAGGGGGCTCGTCGTATGGCTACACCTTC	CASSKQTGGSSYGYTF